Sequencing of this T cell receptor beta chain was carried out in a study of PD-1 blockade in classical Hodgkin lymphoma. Study findings and constraints: Healthy donors were reported to have higher baseline TCR diversity than newly diagnosed patients. Patients who initiated nivolumab within 1 year of ASCT were excluded. What drove the repertoire differences, possibly disease activity or prior therapy, has not been defined. Patients who responded completely had about the same baseline diversity as newly diagnosed patients.

TCRdb's table, derived via immunoSEQ multiplex PCR, lists solely in-frame clones and lacks some. This sample carries almost 20,000 clones, approximately 80% of them seen once, and the ten largest clones take approximately 7%. For this clone: Antigen specificity is unknown.

The V end lost 1 base, the J end lost 6 bases, and 9 bases lay between the germline ends. The CDR3 consists of 13 residues. The V gene's germline CDR1 is SGHAT and CDR2 FQNNGV. Sample time point: cycle 4 day 1 (C4D1), after around six weeks of nivolumab. Relapse was seen in all patients after autologous stem cell transplantation, and brentuximab vedotin exposure was variable. Magnetic negative selection, applied to thawed PBMCs, was used to isolate the CD8+ T cells. The material sequenced was CD8+ T cells from blood, taken before the fourth cycle of nivolumab. V gene TRBV11-2 combines with J gene TRBJ1-1; a weak D match, TRBD1 (6 bases). The sequence came from a human donor with classical Hodgkin lymphoma. CDR3 protein: CASSLAQGSEAFF. The CDR3, as DNA: TGTGCCAGCAGCTTAGCACAGGGTTCTGAAGCTTTCTTT.